These 12 T cell receptor beta chains originate from one sample sequenced in a study of identical twins (dated by TCRdb to the mid-2010s). Libraries came from 5' RACE. TCRdb shows the sequencer as Illumina HiSeq 2000. TCRdb applied fastp at Q25 and MiXCR to the public reads, then kept only in-frame beta chains. Under each unique CDR3 protein, matching rows form one entry showing the most common genes and DNA. Present in this sample are about 550,000 distinct CDR3 sequences, about 20% of which were seen just once. The ten largest clones add up to around 0.48% of the sample. The same data also contributed to another study, on yellow fever vaccine responses in identical twins.

Sequenced input: CD4+ T cells sorted from blood. The receptors come from a woman younger than 30 in good health.

The chain is built from TRBV7-6 and TRBJ2-7; TRBD1 matches at 7 bases. The CDR3 contains 18 residues. V lost 1 base and J lost 4; bases outside the gene matches: 16. The germline V gene has CDR1 SGHVS and CDR2 FNYEAQ. The CDR3 sequence: CASSLVGEDWDSSYEQYF. The CDR3 bases are TGTGCCAGCAGCTTAGTAGGAGAGGACTGGGACAGCTCTTACGAGCAGTACTTC.

This chain links TRBV10-3 with TRBJ2-2; TRBD1 matches 8 bases. The germline V gene has CDR1 ENHRY and CDR2 SYGVKD. V was pared by 11 bases and J by 3 bases, with 2 bases of the junction left unmatched. The CDR3 loop spans 12 amino acids. The CDR3 region is CAVGQDTGELFF. Written as DNA, the CDR3 is TGTGCCGTGGGACAGGACACCGGGGAGCTGTTTTTT.

The chain is built from TRBV12-3 or TRBV12-4 and TRBJ1-1, with D perhaps TRBD1 (5 bases). V dropped 6 bases and J dropped 1 base, with 9 bases sitting between them. This CDR3 spans 13 amino acids. CDR3 sequence: CASRGDSNTEAFF. The CDR3 DNA reads as TGTGCCAGCAGGGGGGATTCGAACACTGAAGCTTTCTTT.

The chain has TRBV29-1 and TRBJ2-1; TRBD2 matches at 14 bases. J gave up 10 bases and V 6 bases, and 14 bases lay outside the gene matches. The germline CDR1 and CDR2 sequences are SQVTM and ANQGSEA. The CDR3 spans 16 residues. DNA of the CDR3: TGCAGCGTAAGAATCCTCGGGACTAGCGGGAGTCGCGAGCAGTTCTTC. Its translation is CSVRILGTSGSREQFF.

This chain links TRBV15 with TRBJ2-7; 10 bases fit TRBD2. Germline-derived CDR1 and CDR2 are LNHNV and YYDKDF (reference sequence). This CDR3 has 14 residues. The V gene end was trimmed by 2 bases and the J gene end by 3 bases; junction bases not matched to a gene: 1. The CDR3 here is CATSRRTSGYEQYF. The CDR3, as DNA: TGTGCCACCAGCAGAAGGACTAGCGGCTACGAGCAGTACTTC.

The gene calls are TRBV14 and TRBJ2-1; a weak D match, TRBD2 (5 bases). Trimming pared 1 base from V and 9 bases from J, leaving 19 bases between. The CDR3 sequence is 16 residues long. Per germline, CDR1 SGHDN and CDR2 FVKESK. The CDR3 region is CASSQGGRRERSEQFF. The CDR3 bases are TGTGCCAGCAGCCAAGGAGGGCGCCGGGAACGTAGTGAGCAGTTCTTC.

This clonotype has more than one count but fewer than ten. The chain recombines TRBV24-1 with TRBJ2-1; D possibly corresponds to TRBD2 (6 bases). The V end lost 3 bases, the J end lost 2 bases, and 13 bases lay between the germline ends. Germline values: CDR1 KGHDR, CDR2 SFDVKD. The CDR3 totals 16 residues. This CDR3 is CATSDTYGGTYNEQFF. CDR3 DNA: TGTGCCACCAGTGATACCTACGGAGGGACCTACAATGAGCAGTTCTTC.

Only a few counts were recorded for this clonotype. One end of the junction fails to match germline, which may point to a read error. J is TRBJ2-1 and V is TRBV4-1; D is possibly TRBD1 (5 bases). This CDR3 is built from 17 residues. CDR1 MGHRA and CDR2 YSYEKL come from the germline V gene. CDR3 bases: TGCGCCAGCAGCCAAGACTCAGGGTTTTTCCCCTATAATGAGCAGTTCTTC. Amino acid sequence: CASSQDSGFFPYNEQFF.

The table lists this clonotype with a few counts. V usage is TRBV20-1 and J usage is TRBJ2-3; 8 bases are shared with TRBD2. After removal of 3 bases from V and 2 bases from J, the junction contained 1 base not matched to a gene. The CDR3 length is 13 residues. CDR1 and CDR2 (germline): DFQATT, SNEGSKA (reference sequence). The CDR3: CSASSGVTDTQYF. The CDR3, as DNA: TGCAGTGCTAGTAGCGGGGTCACAGATACGCAGTATTTT.

This clonotype has a handful of counts. The chain recombines TRBV5-6 with TRBJ2-5, with D perhaps given as TRBD1 or TRBD2 (5 bases each). V lost 5 bases, J lost 1 base, and 15 bases lay in between. This CDR3 has 15 residues. CDR1 SGHDT and CDR2 YYEEEE come from the germline V gene. The CDR3 is CASSLNSGGQETQYF. The CDR3 region has the DNA TGTGCCAGCAGTCTCAACTCTGGGGGCCAAGAGACCCAGTACTTC.

CDR3 sequence: CATSRADGQTTGEQYV. CDR3 in DNA: TGTGCCACCAGCAGAGCTGACGGACAGACTACTGGCGAGCAGTACGTC. The chain carries TRBV15 and TRBJ2-7; D is perhaps TRBD1 (6 bases). Looked up from germline, CDR1 is LNHNV and CDR2 is YYDKDF (reference sequence). Trimming removed 1 base at V and 6 bases at J, with 19 bases between. The CDR3 runs to 16 residues.

V and J are TRBV6-1 and TRBJ2-5; D unresolved. Germline-derived CDR1 and CDR2 are MNHNS and SASEGT. The V end was cut by 0 bases, the J end by 1 base, with 9 bases between. The CDR3 spans 15 residues. The CDR3 DNA sequence: TGTGCCAGCAGTGAAGCGGGGATCCCCCAAGAGACCCAGTACTTC. Translating it yields CASSEAGIPQETQYF.